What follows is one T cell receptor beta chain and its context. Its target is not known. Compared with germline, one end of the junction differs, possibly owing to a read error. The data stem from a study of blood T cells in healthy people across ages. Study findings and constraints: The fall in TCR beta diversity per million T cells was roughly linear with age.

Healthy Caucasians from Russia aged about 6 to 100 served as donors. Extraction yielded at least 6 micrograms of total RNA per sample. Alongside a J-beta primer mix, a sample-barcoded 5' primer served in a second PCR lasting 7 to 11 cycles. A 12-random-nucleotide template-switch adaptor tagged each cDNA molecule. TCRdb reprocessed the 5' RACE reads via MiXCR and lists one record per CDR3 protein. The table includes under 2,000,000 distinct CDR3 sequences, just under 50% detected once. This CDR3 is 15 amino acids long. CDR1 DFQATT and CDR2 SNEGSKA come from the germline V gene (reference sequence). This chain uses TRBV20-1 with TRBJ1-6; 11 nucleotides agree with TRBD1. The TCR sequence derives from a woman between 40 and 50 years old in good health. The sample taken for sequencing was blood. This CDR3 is CSAPGQGARNTPLHF. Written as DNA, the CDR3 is TGCAGTGCTCCCGGACAGGGGGCACGTAATACACCCCTCCACTTT.